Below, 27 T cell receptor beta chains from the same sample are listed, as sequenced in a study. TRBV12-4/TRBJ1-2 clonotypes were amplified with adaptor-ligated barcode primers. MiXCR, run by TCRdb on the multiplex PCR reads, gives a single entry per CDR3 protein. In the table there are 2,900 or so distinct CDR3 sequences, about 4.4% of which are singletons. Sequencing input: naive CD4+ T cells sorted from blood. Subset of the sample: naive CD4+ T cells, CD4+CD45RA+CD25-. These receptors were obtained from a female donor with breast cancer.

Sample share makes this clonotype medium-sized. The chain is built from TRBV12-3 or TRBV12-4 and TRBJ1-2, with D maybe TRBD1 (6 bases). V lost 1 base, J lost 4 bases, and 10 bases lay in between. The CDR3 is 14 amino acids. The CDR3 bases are TGTGCCAGCAGTTTAGTCAGGGGAGGCTATGGCTACACCTTC. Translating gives CASSLVRGGYGYTF.

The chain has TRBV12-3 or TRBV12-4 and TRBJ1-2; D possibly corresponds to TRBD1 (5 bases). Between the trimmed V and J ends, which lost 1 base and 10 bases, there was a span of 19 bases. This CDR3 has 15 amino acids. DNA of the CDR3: TGTGCCAGCAGTTTAGGTTGGACATCAGACTATAACTACACCTTC. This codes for CASSLGWTSDYNYTF.

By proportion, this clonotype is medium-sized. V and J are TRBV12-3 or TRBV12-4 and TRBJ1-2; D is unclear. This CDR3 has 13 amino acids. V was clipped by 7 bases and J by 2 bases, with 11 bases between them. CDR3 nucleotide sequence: TGTGCCAGCACTTCCCTGGTAAACTATGGCTACACCTTC. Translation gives CASTSLVNYGYTF.

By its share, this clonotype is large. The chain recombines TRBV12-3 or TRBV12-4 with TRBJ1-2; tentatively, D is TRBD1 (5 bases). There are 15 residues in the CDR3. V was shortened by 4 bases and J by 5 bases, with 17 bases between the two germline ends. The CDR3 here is CASSSLTVSGYGYTF. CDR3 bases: TGTGCCAGCAGTTCTCTGACAGTATCCGGGTATGGCTACACCTTC.

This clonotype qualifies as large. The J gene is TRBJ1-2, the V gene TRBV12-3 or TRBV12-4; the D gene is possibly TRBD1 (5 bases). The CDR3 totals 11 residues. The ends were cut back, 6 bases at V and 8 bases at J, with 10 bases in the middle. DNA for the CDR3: TGTGCCAGCAGGCTATGGGGCGGCTACACCTTC. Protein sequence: CASRLWGGYTF.

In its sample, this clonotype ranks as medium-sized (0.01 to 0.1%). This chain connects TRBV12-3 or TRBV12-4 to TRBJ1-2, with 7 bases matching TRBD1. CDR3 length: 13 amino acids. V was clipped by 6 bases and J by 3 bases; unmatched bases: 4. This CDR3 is CASRTTGDYGYTF. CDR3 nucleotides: TGTGCCAGCAGGACAACAGGGGACTATGGCTACACCTTC.

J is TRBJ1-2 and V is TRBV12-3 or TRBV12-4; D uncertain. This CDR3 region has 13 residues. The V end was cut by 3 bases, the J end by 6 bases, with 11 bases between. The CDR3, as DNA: TGTGCCAGCAGTTTCTGGGCAGGTCATGGCTACACCTTC. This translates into CASSFWAGHGYTF.

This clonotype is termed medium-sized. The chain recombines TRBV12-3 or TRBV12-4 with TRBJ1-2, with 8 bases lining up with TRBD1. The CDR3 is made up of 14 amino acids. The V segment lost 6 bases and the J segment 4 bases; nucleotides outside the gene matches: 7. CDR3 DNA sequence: TGTGCCAGCAGACAAGGGACAGGATCCTATGGCTACACCTTC. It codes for CASRQGTGSYGYTF.

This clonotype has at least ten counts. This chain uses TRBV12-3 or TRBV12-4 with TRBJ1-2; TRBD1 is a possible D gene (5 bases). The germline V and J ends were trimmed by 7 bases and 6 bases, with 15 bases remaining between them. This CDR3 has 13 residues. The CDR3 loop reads CASKTDIPHGYTF. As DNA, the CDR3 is TGTGCCAGCAAAACGGACATACCTCATGGCTACACCTTC.

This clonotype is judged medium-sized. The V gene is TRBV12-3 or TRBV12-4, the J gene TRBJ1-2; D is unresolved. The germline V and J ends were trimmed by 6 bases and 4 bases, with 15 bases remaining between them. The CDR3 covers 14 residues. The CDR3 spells CASSAGRAIYGYTF. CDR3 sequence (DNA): TGTGCCAGCAGCGCCGGAAGGGCGATCTATGGCTACACCTTC.

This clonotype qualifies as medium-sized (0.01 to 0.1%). This CDR3 is CASSSVGQMIYGYTF. The CDR3 nucleotides are TGTGCCAGCAGCAGCGTGGGACAGATGATCTATGGCTACACCTTC. The genes are TRBV12-3 or TRBV12-4 and TRBJ1-2; TRBD1 aligns across 7 bases. This CDR3 region has 15 residues. Trimming at V came to 6 bases and at J to 4 bases, leaving 11 bases not matched to a gene.

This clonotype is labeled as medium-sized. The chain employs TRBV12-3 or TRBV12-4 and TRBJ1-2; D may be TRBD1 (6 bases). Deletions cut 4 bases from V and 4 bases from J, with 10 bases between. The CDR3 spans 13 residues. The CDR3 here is CASSSGQTYGYTF. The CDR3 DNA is TGTGCCAGCAGTTCCGGACAGACCTATGGCTACACCTTC.

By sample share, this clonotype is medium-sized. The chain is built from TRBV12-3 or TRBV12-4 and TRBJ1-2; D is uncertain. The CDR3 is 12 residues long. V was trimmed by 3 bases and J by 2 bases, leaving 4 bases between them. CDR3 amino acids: CASSLQNYGYTF. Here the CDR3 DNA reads TGTGCCAGCAGTTTGCAGAACTATGGCTACACCTTC.

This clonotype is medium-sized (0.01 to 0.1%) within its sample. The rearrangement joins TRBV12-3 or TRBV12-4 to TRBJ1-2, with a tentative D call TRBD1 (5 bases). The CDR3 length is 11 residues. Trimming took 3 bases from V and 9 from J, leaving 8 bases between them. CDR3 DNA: TGTGCCAGCAGTTTGAGGGGTCGCTACACCTTC. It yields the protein CASSLRGRYTF.

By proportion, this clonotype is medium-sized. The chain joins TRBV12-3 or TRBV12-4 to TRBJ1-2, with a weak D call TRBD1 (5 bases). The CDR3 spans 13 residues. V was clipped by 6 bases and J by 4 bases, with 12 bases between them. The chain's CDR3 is CASSPGRIYGYTF. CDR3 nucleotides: TGTGCCAGCAGCCCGGGACGGATCTATGGCTACACCTTC.

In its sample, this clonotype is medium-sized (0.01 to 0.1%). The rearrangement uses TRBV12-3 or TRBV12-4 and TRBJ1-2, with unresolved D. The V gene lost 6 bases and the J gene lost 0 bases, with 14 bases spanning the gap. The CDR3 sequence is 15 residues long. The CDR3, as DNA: TGTGCCAGCAGCCCTTCCAGGTTTACTAACTATGGCTACACCTTC. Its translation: CASSPSRFTNYGYTF.

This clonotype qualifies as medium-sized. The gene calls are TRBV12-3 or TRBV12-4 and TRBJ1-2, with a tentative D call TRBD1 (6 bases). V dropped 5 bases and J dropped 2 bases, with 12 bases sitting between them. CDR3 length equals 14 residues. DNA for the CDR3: TGTGCCAGCAGTGGGTCGGGACAAAACTATGGCTACACCTTC. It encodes CASSGSGQNYGYTF.

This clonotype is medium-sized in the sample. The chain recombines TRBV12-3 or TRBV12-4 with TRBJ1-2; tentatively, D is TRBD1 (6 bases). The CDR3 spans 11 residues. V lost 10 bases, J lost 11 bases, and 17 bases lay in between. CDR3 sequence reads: CATTAGAGYTF. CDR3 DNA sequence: TGTGCCACCACCGCAGGGGCTGGGTACACCTTC.

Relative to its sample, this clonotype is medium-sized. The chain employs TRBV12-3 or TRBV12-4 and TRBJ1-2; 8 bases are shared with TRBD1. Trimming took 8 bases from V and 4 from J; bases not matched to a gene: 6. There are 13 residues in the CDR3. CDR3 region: CASSGQGVYGYTF. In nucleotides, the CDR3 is TGTGCCAGCTCCGGACAGGGAGTCTATGGCTACACCTTC.

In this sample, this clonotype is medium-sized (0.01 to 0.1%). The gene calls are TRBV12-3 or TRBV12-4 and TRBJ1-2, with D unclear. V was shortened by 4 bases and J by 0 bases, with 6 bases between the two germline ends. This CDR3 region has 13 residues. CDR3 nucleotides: TGTGCCAGCAGTTCGAGGGCTAACTATGGCTACACCTTC. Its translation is CASSSRANYGYTF.

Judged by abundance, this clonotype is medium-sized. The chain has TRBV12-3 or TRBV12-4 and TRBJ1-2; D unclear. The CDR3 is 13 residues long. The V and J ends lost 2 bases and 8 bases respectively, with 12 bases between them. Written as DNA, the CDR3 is TGTGCCAGCAGTTTAATGCAGTCGATCGGCTACACCTTC. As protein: CASSLMQSIGYTF.

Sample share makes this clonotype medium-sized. CDR3 nucleotides: TGTGCTAGTGGAACTACTCGCAACTATGGCTACACCTTC. Protein sequence: CASGTTRNYGYTF. This chain joins TRBV12-5 and TRBJ1-2; D is ambiguous. V was clipped by 6 bases and J by 2 bases, with 10 bases between them. The CDR3 has 13 residues. CDR1 is LGHNT, CDR2 FRNRAP, per germline.

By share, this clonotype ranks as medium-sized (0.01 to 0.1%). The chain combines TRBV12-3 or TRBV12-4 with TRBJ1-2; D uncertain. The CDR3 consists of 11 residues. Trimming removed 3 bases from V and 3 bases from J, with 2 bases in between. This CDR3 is CASSFDYGYTF. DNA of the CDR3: TGTGCCAGCAGTTTTGACTATGGCTACACCTTC.

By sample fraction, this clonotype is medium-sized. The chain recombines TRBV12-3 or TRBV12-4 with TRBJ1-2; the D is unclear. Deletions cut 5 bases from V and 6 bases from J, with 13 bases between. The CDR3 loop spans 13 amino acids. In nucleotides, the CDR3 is TGTGCCAGCAGTGGGATGAAAGGGAATGGCTACACCTTC. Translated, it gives CASSGMKGNGYTF.

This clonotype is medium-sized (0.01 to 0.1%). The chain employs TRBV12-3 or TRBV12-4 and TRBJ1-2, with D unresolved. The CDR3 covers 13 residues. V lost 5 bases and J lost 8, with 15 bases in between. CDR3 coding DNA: TGTGCCAGCAGTCCGCTCCATGATGGAGGCTACACCTTC. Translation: CASSPLHDGGYTF.

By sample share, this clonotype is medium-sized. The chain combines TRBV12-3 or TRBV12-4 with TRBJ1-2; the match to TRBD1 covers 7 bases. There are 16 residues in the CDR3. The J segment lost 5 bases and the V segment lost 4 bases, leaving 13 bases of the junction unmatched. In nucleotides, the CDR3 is TGTGCCAGCAGTTCTTTCGGACAGGCAAATGGGTATGGCTACACCTTC. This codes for CASSSFGQANGYGYTF.

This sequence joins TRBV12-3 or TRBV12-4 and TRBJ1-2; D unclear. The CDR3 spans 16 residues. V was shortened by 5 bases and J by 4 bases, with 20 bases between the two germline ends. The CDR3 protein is CASSHILNQESYGYTF. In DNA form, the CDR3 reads TGTGCCAGCAGTCACATATTAAATCAGGAGAGCTATGGCTACACCTTC.